This T cell receptor (beta chain) originates from a study of blood T cell repertoires in COVID-19. About the research overall: The United States, Italy and Spain supplied acute and convalescent COVID-19 samples. Sample material is recorded as cDNA or gDNA derived from T cells, B-cell-depleted T cells, or PBMCs.

One Seattle source followed patients from active infection through their disease course. Germline V gene sequence: CDR1 SGHNT, CDR2 YENEEA. With 1 base removed from V and 4 bases from J, the gap between germline ends came to 14 bases. The CDR3 has 16 amino acids. As originally analysed: The authors estimated nucleated cell counts from reference gene primer amplification. Data came from immunoSEQ multiplex PCR; TCRdb stores just in-frame clones and leaves some out. V, J and clone size are taken as reported in that table, and D and trimming were inferred from the DNA itself. The repertoire holds 300,000 to 400,000 clones, with more than 80% as singletons.

This TCR was recovered from a woman between 25 and 40 years old with COVID-19, enrolled during active disease. Material for sequencing was peripheral blood. The genes are TRBV11-3 and TRBJ2-1; maybe TRBD1 (6 bases). This chain's CDR3 is CASSLGGGVIYNEQFF. For the CDR3, the DNA is TGTGCCAGCAGCTTAGGAGGGGGAGTAATTTACAATGAGCAGTTCTTC.